A selection of T cell receptor beta chains follows, all from one sample in a study of T cell repertoires in cytomegalovirus infection. Their antigen targets remain unknown. TCRdb called the reads again in MiXCR, with one record for every CDR3 protein. The data show 110,000 or so distinct CDR3 sequences, around 31% seen once. The sample here was CD8+ T cells from cultured PBMCs, taken from culture after CMV antigen stimulation. Receptors originate from a human donor in good health (CMV status not recorded). Some clones in this sample may be carry-over from other donors' samples. The CDR3 runs from the conserved cysteine through the conserved F or W. A D gene is named only where the DNA matches it firmly. Clone size is stated in some rows and not others, as once, few, many or a class when expanded.

v_gene	j_gene	d_gene	abundance	CDR3aa	CDR3nt
TRBV6-5	TRBJ2-5	.	few	CASSYSKSGALVETQYF	TGTGCCAGCAGTTACTCGAAATCAGGGGCTTTGGTAGAGACCCAGTACTTC
TRBV12-3/TRBV12-4	TRBJ1-5	.	.	CASSPGPNQPQHF	TGTGCCAGCAGTCCAGGTCCCAATCAGCCCCAGCATTTT
TRBV7-3	TRBJ1-5	.	.	CASSLMQGHGNQPQHF	TGTGCCAGCAGCCTAATGCAGGGTCACGGCAATCAGCCCCAGCATTTT
TRBV7-9	TRBJ2-4	.	.	CASSGNTGPNVAKNIQYF	TGTGCCAGCAGTGGAAATACAGGACCCAATGTAGCCAAAAACATTCAGTACTTC
TRBV4-1	TRBJ2-1	.	.	CASSQPRDGSSYNEQFF	TGCGCCAGCAGCCAACCTCGGGACGGAAGCTCCTACAATGAGCAGTTCTTC
TRBV29-1	TRBJ2-5	TRBD2	once	CSVGLGGVPETQYF	TGCAGCGTTGGTTTGGGAGGGGTACCAGAGACCCAGTACTTC
TRBV7-2	TRBJ2-7	TRBD2	many	CASSLERGAYEQYF	TGTGCCAGCAGCTTAGAGCGGGGGGCCTACGAGCAGTACTTC
TRBV12-3/TRBV12-4	TRBJ1-2	.	.	CASSFTANYGYTF	TGTGCCAGCAGTTTTACAGCAAACTATGGCTACACCTTC
TRBV20-1	TRBJ2-1	.	few	CSAWRGVSKGNEQFF	TGCAGTGCTTGGAGAGGAGTTTCGAAAGGGAATGAGCAGTTCTTC
TRBV28	TRBJ1-2	.	few	CASSLWGAVNYGYTF	TGTGCCAGCAGTTTATGGGGGGCTGTTAACTATGGCTACACCTTC
TRBV4-1	TRBJ2-6	.	.	CASSQDQGVSGANVLTF	TGCGCCAGCAGCCAAGATCAGGGTGTTTCTGGGGCCAACGTCCTGACTTTC
TRBV28	TRBJ1-1	.	few	CASRSPAAVNTEAFF	TGTGCCAGCAGATCCCCCGCGGCAGTGAACACTGAAGCTTTCTTT
TRBV7-9	TRBJ1-4	.	.	CASSTYREESEKLFF	TGTGCCAGCAGCACCTACAGGGAAGAGAGTGAAAAACTGTTTTTT